The sequence of this TCR beta chain was determined in a study of human T cells and chemical hapten exposure (dated by TCRdb to the early 2020s). A note on the overall study: For sensitization, 2% DPC in acetone was applied to a roughly 2 cm by roughly 2 cm area of upper inner arm skin. Most of the patients in the cohort were female, and the cohort covered alopecia areata with under or over 50% scalp involvement, alopecia totalis and alopecia universalis. Libraries were combined into a pool for sequencing, and differences in TCR yield between samples came mainly from small differences in library volumes within the pool. Throughout the roughly 25-week study period, patients were also given weekly therapeutic DPC doses on the scalp. Blood for TCR sequencing was provided by twenty-nine alopecia patients at one to four time points (pre-sensitization, 2, 6 and 24 weeks). Blood samples were taken from patients before sensitization (week 0) and at 2, 6 and about 24 weeks after DPC sensitization. This study followed changes in the peripheral blood TCR repertoire in vivo during primary and secondary sensitization of alopecia patients to the hapten diphenylcyclopropenone (DPC). Patch tests used Finn chambers with 0.01% DPC on the upper back, scored after 6 days by International Contact Dermatitis Research Group standards. Beyond this particular receptor, the publication reports: After repeated subsampling, the strength of the expansion versus patch-test correlation and the threshold at which it became significant changed. DPC sensitization did not change the number of TCRs with a frequency above 1 in 1000, and there was no evidence of changes in global repertoire structure. A positive correlation was found between the number of PT1 expanded TCRs and patch test score, with significance reached at thresholds 8, 16 and 32 but not 4. Alopecia, a presumed autoimmune disease, was present in all patients, so the immune response of the patients might differ from that of healthy individuals. Compared with pre-sensitization or healthy control sets, expanded TCRs formed significantly more large CDR3 similarity clusters, which is consistent with antigen-driven responses.

This sample's time point label indicates: patch test 2, 6 weeks after DPC sensitization. The treatment or condition label for this specimen denotes: therapeutic diphenylcyclopropenone sensitization with weekly scalp DPC. At every patch-test visit, the blood draw took place before the patch test was put on. Patients were eligible if aged 18 to 70, diagnosed with alopecia and judged suitable for DPC therapy, and pregnant patients were excluded. Total RNA was extracted from unfractionated whole blood that had been collected in Tempus Blood RNA tubes. This clonotype was detected many times. Its recognized antigen is unknown. Per-base qualities were not stored, and no clone one base away is much larger. Based on the germline V gene, the CDR1 and CDR2 sequences are KGHSH and LQKENI. The trim is 6 bases for V and 6 bases for J, with a gap of 18 bases between the germline ends. The CDR3 holds 14 amino acids from the cysteine to the valine. Just the 42-base CDR3 DNA is kept, in frame starting at base 1.

Library construction relied on RACE. Sequencing used a NextSeq 500. Library preparation attached unique molecular identifiers to individual cDNA molecules for quantitative, reproducible TCR counting. From each blood RNA sample, both TCR alpha and TCR beta chains were sequenced. Under the source paper's analysis protocol: Samples had a median of roughly 87,000 TCRs, with a range from about 23,224 to 750,000. V, J and CDR3 annotation of the TCR reads was performed with the Decombinator software suite. Every sample was subsampled to the same number of TCRs (28,000) for the PS versus PT1 abundance plots. TCRs were defined as expanded if absent before sensitization and observed at least eight times at the 2-week time point. Using fastp trimming at Q25 and MiXCR clonotype assembly, TCRdb reanalyzed the public sequencing data and kept in-frame beta chains. Records with the same CDR3 protein are collapsed into one entry carrying the most frequent genes and DNA. For this entry, the V and J calls and clone size follow TCRdb and not the study's own pipeline. Counted in this sample were fewer than 100,000 distinct CDR3 sequences; around 10% of them appeared once. Roughly 1.6% of the sample comes from the top ten.

In this chain, TRBV18 is recombined with TRBJ2-7, with the D gene uncertain. This sample comprised whole blood, obtained in connection with sensitization to the hapten diphenylcyclopropenone (DPC). The receptor comes from a man aged 18 to 29 with alopecia areata. Some clones in this sample may be carry-over from other donors' samples. The DNA reads as follows: TGTGCCAGCTCGCGCCCGCATGGAAGGAGCGAGCAGTACGTC. The resulting protein is CASSRPHGRSEQYV.